Listed here is a single TCR beta chain. The data stem from a study of blood T cell repertoires in COVID-19. Study in general: There were acute and convalescent COVID-19 samples, and they came from the United States, Italy and Spain. PBMCs, B-cell-depleted T cells, or T cells were the source of the cDNA or gDNA that made up the material.

In the study's own analysis: Estimates of nucleated cell counts were drawn from the amplification of reference gene primers. The repertoire was sequenced with immunoSEQ multiplex PCR; TCRdb's copy has only in-frame clones and lacks some. The DNA gave D and trimming, while V, J and clone size come from that table. This table has 70,000 or so clones, about nine tenths appearing once. Sequencing was carried out using peripheral blood. The TCR originated in a human donor in a cohort sampled during active COVID-19.

The chain's CDR3 is CASSEAFGSYEQYF. CDR3 DNA sequence: TGTGCCAGCAGTGAAGCTTTCGGGAGCTACGAGCAGTACTTC. The chain carries TRBV2 and TRBJ2-7; tentatively, D is TRBD2 (6 bases). This CDR3 has 14 amino acids. V shed 0 bases and J shed 3 bases, with 9 bases lying between them. Germline V CDR1 and CDR2: SNHLY, FYNNEI.